Listed here are 3 T cell receptor beta chains from one sample, sequenced in a study of T-cell reconstitution after alpha-beta-depleted transplantation in children. The authors prepared the TCRbeta library with unique molecular identifiers. A single record per CDR3 protein comes from TCRdb applying MiXCR to the PCR reads. The sample yields 5,000 to 6,500 distinct CDR3 sequences, roughly 14% seen once. The sequenced sample was PBMCs, obtained before TCRalphabeta/CD19-depleted stem cell transplant. These receptors were collected from a boy aged 10-17 years with acute lymphoblastic leukemia, due to receive a stem cell transplant.

By frequency in the sample, this clonotype is medium-sized (0.01 to 0.1%). V usage is TRBV20-1 and J usage is TRBJ2-3; D gene ambiguous. This CDR3 spans 12 amino acids. Trimming took off 3 bases at V and 2 bases at J, with 6 bases between the two ends. The germline CDR1 and CDR2 sequences are DFQATT and SNEGSKA (reference sequence). The CDR3 loop reads CSASSATDTQYF. In DNA form, the CDR3 reads TGCAGTGCTAGTAGTGCCACAGATACGCAGTATTTT.

This clonotype was seen at least ten times. This chain connects TRBV6-5 to TRBJ2-1; possible D gene TRBD2, 5 bases. The CDR3 loop spans 16 amino acids. Germline values: CDR1 MNHEY, CDR2 SVGAGI. V was clipped by 8 bases and J by 1 base, with 18 bases between them. The CDR3 DNA is TGTGCCAGCCTTTCACGGTTGGGGAGTTCCTACAATGAGCAGTTCTTC. Amino acid sequence: CASLSRLGSSYNEQFF.

By sample share, this clonotype is medium-sized. V is TRBV7-9 and J is TRBJ2-1; D is perhaps TRBD1 or TRBD2 (5 bases each). Germline assignment: CDR1 SEHNR and CDR2 FQNEAQ (reference sequence). The length of the CDR3 is 14 residues. V was pared by 2 bases and J by 9 bases, with 14 bases between. CDR3 sequence: CASSLLGPRGEQFF. Written as DNA, the CDR3 is TGTGCCAGCAGCTTACTTGGACCGAGGGGTGAGCAGTTCTTC.